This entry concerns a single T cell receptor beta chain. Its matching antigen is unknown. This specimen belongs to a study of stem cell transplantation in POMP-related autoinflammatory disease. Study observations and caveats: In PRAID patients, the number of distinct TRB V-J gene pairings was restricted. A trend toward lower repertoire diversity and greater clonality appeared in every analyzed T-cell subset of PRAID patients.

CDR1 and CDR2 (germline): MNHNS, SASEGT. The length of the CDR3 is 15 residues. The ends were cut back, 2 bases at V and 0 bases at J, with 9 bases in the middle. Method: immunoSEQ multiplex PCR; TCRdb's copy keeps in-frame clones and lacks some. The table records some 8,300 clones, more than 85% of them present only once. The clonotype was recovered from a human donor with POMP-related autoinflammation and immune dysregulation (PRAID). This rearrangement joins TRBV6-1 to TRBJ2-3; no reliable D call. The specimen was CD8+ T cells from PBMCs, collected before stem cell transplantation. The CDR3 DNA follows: TGTGCCAGCAGTGAAAGAACCCTAAGCACAGATACGCAGTATTTT. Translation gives CASSERTLSTDTQYF.